This TCR beta chain was observed in a study of control samples from healthy donors and cancer patients. The CDR3 sequence is 13 residues long. J lost 10 bases, V lost 0 bases, and 2 bases had no gene match. Germline CDR1 reads WNHNN; CDR2 reads SYGVQD (reference sequence). TCRdb keeps only in-frame clones here, not all; method: immunoSEQ multiplex PCR. The table shows 100,000 to 150,000 clones, with roughly 90% occurring only once. The specimen sequenced was blood. This receptor was identified in a man between 18 and 29 years old in good health. The chain uses TRBV10-1 and TRBJ2-7, with TRBD2 matching over 11 bases. In nucleotides, the CDR3 is TGCGCCAGCAGTGAGTCGACTAGCGGGGACCAGTACTTC. It yields the protein CASSESTSGDQYF.